This TCR beta chain was observed in a study of shared clonotypes between healthy human individuals (dated by TCRdb to 2020 to 2022). Context from the whole study: The cohort comprised a couple of women and a few men aged 18 to 49 years. For each donor, CD4 naive and CD4 memory were each given three plates, CD8 naive was given two plates, and CD8 memory was given one plate. To increase sequencing depth and limit assay-specific biases, TCR repertoire library preparation and sequencing were carried out by different laboratories using diverse techniques. The study deeply sequenced blood TCR repertoires of about five healthy adults to estimate repertoire size and the extent of clonotype sharing between individuals. Between about 0.9 and 10 billion PBMCs per donor were obtained by leukapheresis.

Compared with germline, V lacks 5 bases and J lacks 3 bases; bases without a gene match: 8. The CDR3 measures 16 amino acids from cysteine to phenylalanine. Of the read, only the CDR3 DNA is kept; its 48 bases are in frame from base 1. From the germline V gene, CDR1 is SGHVS and CDR2 is FQNEAQ. TCR CDR3 regions were amplified from genomic DNA by multiplex PCR using the deep immunoSEQ assay. Extracted genomic DNA from each cell subset was distributed evenly across all wells of several immunoSEQ 96-well plates, and each plate was treated as a replicate. For sorted subsets, each replicate PCR was loaded with 200 ng genomic DNA, equivalent to 30,000 to 35,000 T cell genomes. The purified libraries were quantified using a Qubit 3.0 fluorometer, sized with a Bioanalyzer 2100, and then quantified again using the KAPA Library Quantification kit. Every immunoSEQ 96-well plate was sequenced on a separate single-read 150-cycle Illumina NextSeq 550 flow cell. On the study's bioinformatics: The immunoSEQ output contained only junctional sequences without quality scores, so filtering could not match that applied to full-length reads. Sequences were annotated with PyIR, a Python wrapper for IgBLAST v1.9, and V/J genes and CDR3 were assigned using IMGT germline references. Reads were filtered out if the reads had weak V/J assignments (E-value above 1e-6), no CDR3, stop codons, out-of-frame junctions, or ambiguous translated residues. V3J clonotypes were defined as sequences sharing an identical inferred V gene, J gene, and CDR3 amino acid sequence. To compute the percentage overlap between repertoires, the number of shared unique clonotypes was divided by the size of the smaller repertoire. Three approaches were used to assess repertoire richness: RTK rarefaction, the Chao1 estimator, and Recon v2.1 estimates of unobserved clonotypes. Generation probabilities for all TCRbeta clonotypes obtained by the gDNA method from several donors were computed using OLGA. The table was pulled from immuneACCESS by TCRdb, which kept in-frame rearrangements only. Such tables lose some clones; where checked, under half of the loss comes from unresolved V genes, and the rest has no known cause. The D gene and trimming were derived from the DNA, and the V and J assignments and clone size from that table. The sample contains approximately 1.9 million clones, about 93% of them found a single time. The ten most abundant clones make up less than 2% of the sample.

This clone was seen just once. This clone's antigen is unknown. No per-base quality is available; no much larger clone lies one base away. CD8 naive samples were obtained by positive selection for CCR7 among CD45RO-negative cells, yielding a CD45RA+CCR7+ population from which TemRA cells were excluded. The donors were healthy, HIV-negative adults who had no recently reported acute infections or vaccinations. Every donor was a Caucasian adult residing in Nashville, Tennessee, USA. Blood was collected by leukapheresis, and PBMCs were isolated by Ficoll-Histopaque density gradient centrifugation and then cryopreserved in liquid nitrogen vapor phase. Purity and quantity of every magnetically sorted T cell population were checked by analytical flow cytometry. Genomic DNA was isolated from every sorted fraction and measured by UV absorbance on a Nanodrop 2000c. Here is what the overall study found, with its caveats: Naive subsets generally had larger estimated clonotype richness than memory subsets did. Pairwise subsampling indicated that sequencing depth was expected to affect the degree of clonotype sharing among donors. Incomplete sequencing was indicated by rarefaction of sorted-subset datasets, despite the large sequencing depth. About 5% of naive CD4, 3.5% of naive CD8, 2.3% of memory CD4, and about 0.4% of memory CD8 clonotypes were shared across a few donors. Sampling was restricted to blood, and TCR repertoires in tissue are likely to differ from TCR repertoires in blood. Higher generation probabilities were observed for clonotypes shared by all four sorted-subset donors than for non-shared clonotypes. The small number of donors limited the genetic and exposure-history diversity represented.

The source is a man younger than 35 in good health. Some clones in this sample may be carry-over from other donors' samples. The sequenced sample consisted of naive CD8+ T cells from PBMCs. This specimen's cell subset or site label, per the study, means: CD45RA+CCR7+. The chain was built from TRBV7-8 and TRBJ2-3; TRBD2 aligns with 10 central bases. The CDR3 region: CASSAGSGRRTDTQYF. The bases are TGTGCCAGCAGCGCAGGTAGCGGGAGGAGGACAGATACGCAGTATTTT.